This TCR beta chain was identified during a study of blood T cell repertoires in COVID-19. Study-level information: The origin of the acute and convalescent COVID-19 samples was the United States, Italy and Spain.

Some clones are missing from TCRdb's copy, which holds only in-frame ones; the method was immunoSEQ multiplex PCR. The table has some 180,000 clones, around 83% seen once; the top ten hold 5% to 8%. V gave up 3 bases and J gave up 2 bases; unmatched junction bases: 4. This CDR3 has 17 amino acids. The germline V gene has CDR1 PRHDT and CDR2 FYEKMQ (reference sequence). This chain connects TRBV13 to TRBJ2-3; TRBD2 agrees at 14 bases. The sequence was obtained from a middle-aged man who had recovered from COVID-19. The specimen was PBMCs or T cells enriched from blood (not recorded which). The CDR3 DNA follows: TGTGCCAGCAGCTTCGGGACTAGCGGGAGCCACACAGATACGCAGTATTTT. Encoded protein: CASSFGTSGSHTDTQYF.